This entry describes one T cell receptor (beta chain). Germline CDR1 DFQATT, CDR2 SNEGSKA (reference sequence). Trimming left V 3 bases short and J 0 bases short, with 5 bases between. CDR3 size: 12 residues. RNA, at about 0.45 to 1 ug, was reverse transcribed with random hexamers. immunoSEQ multiplex PCR amplified TCR beta CDR3 across 54 Vbeta, 13 Jbeta. TCRdb used MiXCR to reprocess the immunoSEQ multiplex PCR reads, holding one entry per CDR3 protein. This table holds 140,000 to 150,000 distinct CDR3 sequences, roughly 94% found once. This sample was taken from a study of CD8 T cells in Susac syndrome.

The rearrangement uses TRBV20-1 and TRBJ1-1; D is unclear. This TCR came from a human donor in good health. Material: CD4+ T cells from PBMCs. The CDR3: CSASRVNTEAFF. DNA for the CDR3: TGCAGTGCTAGTCGGGTGAACACTGAAGCTTTCTTT.